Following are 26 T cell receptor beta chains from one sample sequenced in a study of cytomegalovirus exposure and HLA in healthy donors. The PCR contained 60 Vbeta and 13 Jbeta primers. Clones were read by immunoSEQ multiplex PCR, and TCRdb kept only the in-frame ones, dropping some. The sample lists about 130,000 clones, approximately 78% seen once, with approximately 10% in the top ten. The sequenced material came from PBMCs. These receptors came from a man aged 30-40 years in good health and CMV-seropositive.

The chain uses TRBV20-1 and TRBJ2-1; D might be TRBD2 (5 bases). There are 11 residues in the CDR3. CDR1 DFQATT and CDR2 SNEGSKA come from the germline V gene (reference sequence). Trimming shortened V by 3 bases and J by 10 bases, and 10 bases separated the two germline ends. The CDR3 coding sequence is TGCAGTGCTAGTCATAGACTAGAGCAGTTCTTC. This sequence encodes CSASHRLEQFF.

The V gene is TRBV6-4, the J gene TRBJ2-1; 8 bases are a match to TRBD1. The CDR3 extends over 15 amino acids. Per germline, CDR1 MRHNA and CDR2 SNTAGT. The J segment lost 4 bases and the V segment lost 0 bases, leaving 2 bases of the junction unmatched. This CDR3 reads CASSDSTGAYNEQFF. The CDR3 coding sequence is TGTGCCAGCAGTGACTCGACAGGGGCTTACAATGAGCAGTTCTTC.

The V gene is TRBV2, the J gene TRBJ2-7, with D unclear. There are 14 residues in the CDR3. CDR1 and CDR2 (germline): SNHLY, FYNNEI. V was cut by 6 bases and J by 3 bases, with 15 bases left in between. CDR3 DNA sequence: TGTGCCAGCAGCGAACTGGGCCTACTCTACGAGCAGTACTTC. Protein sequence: CASSELGLLYEQYF.

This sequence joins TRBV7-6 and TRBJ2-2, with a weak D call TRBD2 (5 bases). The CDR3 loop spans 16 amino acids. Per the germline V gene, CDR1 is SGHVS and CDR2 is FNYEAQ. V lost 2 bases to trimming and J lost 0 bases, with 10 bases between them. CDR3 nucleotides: TGTGCCAGCAGCTTAACCCGGGGAACGAACACCGGGGAGCTGTTTTTT. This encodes CASSLTRGTNTGELFF. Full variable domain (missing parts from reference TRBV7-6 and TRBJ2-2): GAGVSQSPRYKVTKRGQDVALRCDPISGHVSLYWYRQALGQGPEFLTYFNYEAQQDKSGLPNDRFSAERPEGSISTLTIQRTEQRDSAMYRCASSLTRGTNTGELFFGEGSRLTVL.

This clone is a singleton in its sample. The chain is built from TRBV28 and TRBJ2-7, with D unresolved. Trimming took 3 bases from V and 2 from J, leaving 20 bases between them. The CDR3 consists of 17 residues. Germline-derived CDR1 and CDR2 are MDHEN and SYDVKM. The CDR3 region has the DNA TGTGCCAGCAGTTTTAATCCTGAGACGCATGAGGCCTACGAGCAGTACTTC. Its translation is CASSFNPETHEAYEQYF.

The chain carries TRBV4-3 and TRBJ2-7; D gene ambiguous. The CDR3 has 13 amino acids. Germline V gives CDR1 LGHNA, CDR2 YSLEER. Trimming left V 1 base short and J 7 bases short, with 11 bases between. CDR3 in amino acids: CASSQVTVSEQYF. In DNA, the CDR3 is TGCGCCAGCAGCCAAGTAACTGTTTCTGAGCAGTACTTC.

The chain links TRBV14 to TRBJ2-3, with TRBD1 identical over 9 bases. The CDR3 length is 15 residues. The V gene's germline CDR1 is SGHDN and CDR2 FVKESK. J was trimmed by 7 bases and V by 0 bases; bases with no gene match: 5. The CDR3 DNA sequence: TGTGCCAGCAGCCAAGAAACAGGGGGCGTTTATACGCAGTATTTT. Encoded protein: CASSQETGGVYTQYF.

CDR3 DNA sequence: TGCGCCAGCAGCTTGGCCCTAATATCCGGGAGCTCCTACGAGCAGTACTTC. This encodes CASSLALISGSSYEQYF. This chain uses TRBV5-1 with TRBJ2-7, with D possibly matching TRBD2 (6 bases). This CDR3 region has 17 residues. Deletions cut 0 bases from V and 0 bases from J, with 16 bases between. Germline CDR1 reads SGHRS; CDR2 reads YFSETQ.

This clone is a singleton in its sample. This CDR3 reads CASSLLRGHYEQYF. CDR3 DNA sequence: TGTGCCAGCAGCTTACTCAGGGGGCACTACGAGCAGTACTTC. The chain recombines TRBV11-2 with TRBJ2-7, with 8 bases fitting TRBD1. The CDR3 runs 14 residues. Per the germline V gene, CDR1 is SGHAT and CDR2 is FQNNGV. V shed 2 bases, J shed 3 bases, and the junction held 3 bases outside the gene matches. The variable domain in full, with the rest retrieved from reference TRBV11-2 and TRBJ2-7, is EAGVAQSPRYKIIEKRQSVAFWCNPISGHATLYWYQQILGQGPKLLIQFQNNGVVDDSQLPKDRFSAERLKGVDSTLKIQPAKLEDSAVYLCASSLLRGHYEQYFGPGTRLTVT.

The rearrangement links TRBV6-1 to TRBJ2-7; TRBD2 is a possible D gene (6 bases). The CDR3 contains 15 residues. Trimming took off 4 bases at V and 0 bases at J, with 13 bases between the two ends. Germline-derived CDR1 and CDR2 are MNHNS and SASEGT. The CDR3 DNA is TGTGCCAGCAGTGGGTTAGCGACTAGCTCCTACGAGCAGTACTTC. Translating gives CASSGLATSSYEQYF.

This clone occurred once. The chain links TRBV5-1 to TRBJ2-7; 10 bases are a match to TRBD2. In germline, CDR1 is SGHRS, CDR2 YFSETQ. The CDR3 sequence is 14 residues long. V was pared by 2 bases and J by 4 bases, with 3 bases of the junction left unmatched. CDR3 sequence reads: CASSFQTSGYEQYF. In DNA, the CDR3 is TGCGCCAGCAGCTTCCAGACTAGCGGGTACGAGCAGTACTTC.

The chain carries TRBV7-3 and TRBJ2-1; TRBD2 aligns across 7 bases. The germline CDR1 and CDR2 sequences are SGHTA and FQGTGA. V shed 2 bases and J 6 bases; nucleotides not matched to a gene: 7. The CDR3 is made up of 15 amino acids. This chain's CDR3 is CASSLGLADLNEQFF. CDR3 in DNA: TGTGCCAGCAGCTTAGGGCTAGCGGACCTCAATGAGCAGTTCTTC.

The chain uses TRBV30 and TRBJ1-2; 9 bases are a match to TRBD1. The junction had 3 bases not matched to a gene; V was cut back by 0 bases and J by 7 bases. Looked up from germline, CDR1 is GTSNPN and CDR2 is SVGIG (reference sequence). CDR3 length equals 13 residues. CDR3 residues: CAWSVGQGFGYTF. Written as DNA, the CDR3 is TGTGCCTGGAGTGTTGGACAGGGGTTTGGCTACACCTTC.

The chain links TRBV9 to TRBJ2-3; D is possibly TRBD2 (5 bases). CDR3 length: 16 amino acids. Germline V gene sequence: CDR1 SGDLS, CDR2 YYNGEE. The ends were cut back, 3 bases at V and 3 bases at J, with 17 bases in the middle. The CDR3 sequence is CASSARPGSMTDTQYF. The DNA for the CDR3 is TGTGCCAGCAGCGCACGGCCGGGGAGTATGACAGATACGCAGTATTTT.

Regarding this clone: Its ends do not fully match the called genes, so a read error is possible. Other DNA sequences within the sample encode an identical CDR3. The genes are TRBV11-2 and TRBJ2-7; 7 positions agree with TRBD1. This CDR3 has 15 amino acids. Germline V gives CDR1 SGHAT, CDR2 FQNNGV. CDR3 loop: CASSSYDRVNDEQYF. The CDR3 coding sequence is TGTGCCAGCAGCTCGTACGACAGGGTTAACGACGAGCAGTATTTC.

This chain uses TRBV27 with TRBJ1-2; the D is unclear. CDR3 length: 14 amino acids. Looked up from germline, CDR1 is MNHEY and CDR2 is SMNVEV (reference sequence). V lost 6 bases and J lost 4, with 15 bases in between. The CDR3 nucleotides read TGTGCCAGCAGGTCCCGGGGAGGGATCTATGGCTACACCTTC. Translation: CASRSRGGIYGYTF.

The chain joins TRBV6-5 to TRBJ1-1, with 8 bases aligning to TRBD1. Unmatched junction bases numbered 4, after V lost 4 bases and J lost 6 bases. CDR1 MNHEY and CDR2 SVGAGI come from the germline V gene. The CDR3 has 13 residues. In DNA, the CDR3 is TGTGCCAGCAGTTGGGGGACAGGACCTGAAGCTTTCTTT. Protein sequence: CASSWGTGPEAFF.

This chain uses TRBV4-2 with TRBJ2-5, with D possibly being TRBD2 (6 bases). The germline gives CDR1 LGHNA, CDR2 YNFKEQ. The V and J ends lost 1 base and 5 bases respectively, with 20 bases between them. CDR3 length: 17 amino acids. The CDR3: CASSQVGGNTPWETQYF. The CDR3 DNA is TGTGCCAGCAGCCAAGTAGGAGGGAATACTCCTTGGGAGACCCAGTACTTC.

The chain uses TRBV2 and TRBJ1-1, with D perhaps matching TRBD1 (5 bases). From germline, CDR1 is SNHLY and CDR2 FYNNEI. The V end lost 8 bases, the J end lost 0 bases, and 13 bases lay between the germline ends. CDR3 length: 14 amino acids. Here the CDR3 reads CASLEGRMNTEAFF. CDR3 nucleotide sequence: TGTGCCAGCTTGGAGGGGAGAATGAACACTGAAGCTTTCTTT.

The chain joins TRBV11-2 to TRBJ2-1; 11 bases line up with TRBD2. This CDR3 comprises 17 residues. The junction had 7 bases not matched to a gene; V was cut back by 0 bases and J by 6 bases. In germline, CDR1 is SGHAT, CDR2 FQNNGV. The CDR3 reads CASSLDLIAGGVNEQFF. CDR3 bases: TGTGCCAGCAGCTTAGATCTGATAGCGGGAGGGGTCAATGAGCAGTTCTTC.

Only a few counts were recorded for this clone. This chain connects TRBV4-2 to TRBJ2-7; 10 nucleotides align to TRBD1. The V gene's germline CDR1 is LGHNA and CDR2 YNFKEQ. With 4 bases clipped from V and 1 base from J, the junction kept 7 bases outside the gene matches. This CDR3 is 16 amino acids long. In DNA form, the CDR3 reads TGTGCCAGCAGCCCGCTTTCGGACAGGGGGTCCTACGAGCAGTACTTC. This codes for CASSPLSDRGSYEQYF.

The CDR3 bases are TGTGCCAGCAGCTTCCCAGGTACTTCTGACACAGATACGCAGTATTTT. Translated, it gives CASSFPGTSDTDTQYF. The gene calls are TRBV5-5 and TRBJ2-3, with no clear D. The CDR3 contains 16 residues. Germline V gene sequence: CDR1 SGHKS, CDR2 YYEKEE (reference sequence). Trimming took 2 bases from V and 2 from J, leaving 15 bases between them.

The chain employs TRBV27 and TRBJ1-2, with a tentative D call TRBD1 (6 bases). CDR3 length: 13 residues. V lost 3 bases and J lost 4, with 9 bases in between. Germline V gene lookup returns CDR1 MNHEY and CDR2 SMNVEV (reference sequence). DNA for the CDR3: TGTGCCAGCAGTTTCGACAGGACCTATGGCTACACCTTC. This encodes CASSFDRTYGYTF.

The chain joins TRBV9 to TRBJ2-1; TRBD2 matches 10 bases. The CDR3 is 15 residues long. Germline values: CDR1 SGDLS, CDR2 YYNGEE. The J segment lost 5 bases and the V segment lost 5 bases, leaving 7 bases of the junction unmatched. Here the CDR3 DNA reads TGTGCCAGCAGTTCTCGGCTAGCGGGAGACAATGAGCAGTTCTTC. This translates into CASSSRLAGDNEQFF.

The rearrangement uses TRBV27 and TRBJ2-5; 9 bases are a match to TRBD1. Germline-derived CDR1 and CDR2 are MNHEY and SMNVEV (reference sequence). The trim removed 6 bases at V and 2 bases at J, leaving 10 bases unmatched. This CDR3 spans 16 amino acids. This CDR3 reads CASSPKEGQGQETQYF. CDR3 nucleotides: TGTGCCAGCAGCCCTAAGGAGGGACAGGGACAAGAGACCCAGTACTTC.

This chain's CDR3 is CASNAGGAYTEAFF. The DNA of the CDR3 is TGTGCCAGCAACGCGGGGGGCGCGTACACTGAAGCTTTCTTT. The chain recombines TRBV27 with TRBJ1-1; possible D gene TRBD1, 6 bases. This CDR3 spans 14 amino acids. V lost 7 bases, J lost 3 bases, and 15 bases lay in between. The germline gives CDR1 MNHEY, CDR2 SMNVEV (reference sequence).